A single T cell receptor (beta chain) is shown here with its context. This CDR3 is built from 15 residues. Trimming removed 3 bases from V and 5 bases from J, with 16 bases in between. CDR1 SGHAT and CDR2 FQNNGV come from the germline V gene. In the source study's methods: The assay estimated nucleated cells by amplifying reference gene primers. Using immunoSEQ multiplex PCR, the repertoire was profiled, and TCRdb retains in-frame clones only, with some absent. V and J calls and clone size are copied from that table; D and trimming were computed from the DNA. The repertoire consists of 250,000 to 300,000 clones, with about 80% occurring once and the leading ten covering around 3.4%. This specimen comes from a study of blood T cell repertoires in COVID-19. Across the whole study: Collection of acute and convalescent COVID-19 samples took place in the United States, Italy and Spain. PBMCs, B-cell-depleted T cells, or T cells were the source of the cDNA or gDNA that made up the material.

The rearrangement uses TRBV11-2 and TRBJ1-2; D perhaps matches TRBD1 (6 bases). This receptor was identified in a woman of 80 years or more with acute or convalescent COVID-19. Input material: peripheral blood. Here the CDR3 reads CASSFDQGLGYGYTF. The CDR3 DNA reads as TGTGCCAGCAGCTTTGATCAGGGGTTGGGATATGGCTACACCTTC.